The 18 T cell receptor beta chains below all came from one sample that was sequenced in a study of cytomegalovirus exposure and HLA in healthy donors (TCRdb year 2017). Libraries were made using the immunoSEQ multiplex PCR assay. The multiplex PCR relied on a mix of 60 forward primers for TCR Vbeta segments and 13 reverse primers for TCR Jbeta segments. TCRdb retrieved this table from immuneACCESS and kept in-frame rearrangements only. Not all clones are present; in checked studies, unresolved V genes account for under half, and no reason is known for the remainder. Within this sample are 210,000 or so clones, with roughly 84% of them counted one time only. Together, the top ten hold 1.4% of the sample. What was sequenced was PBMCs. The receptor source for this set is a girl aged 10-17 years in good health and CMV-seronegative.

The chain has TRBV7-7 and TRBJ1-2; TRBD1 aligns across 7 bases. V lost 4 bases, J lost 4 bases, and 18 bases stayed unmatched. The germline CDR1 and CDR2 sequences are SSHAT and FNYEAQ (reference sequence). The CDR3 is 18 amino acids. This CDR3 reads CASSSQRGDRPLCYGYTF. The CDR3 nucleotides read TGTGCCAGCAGCTCCCAGAGGGGGGACAGACCACTTTGCTATGGCTACACCTTC.

The rearrangement links TRBV30 to TRBJ2-5; tentatively, D is TRBD1 (5 bases). V was clipped by 3 bases and J by 11 bases, with 19 bases between them. The germline gives CDR1 GTSNPN, CDR2 SVGIG (reference sequence). CDR3 length: 13 amino acids. CDR3 protein: CAWSGWGPVEQYF. The CDR3 DNA follows: TGTGCCTGGAGCGGGTGGGGCCCTGTGGAGCAGTACTTC.

The J gene is TRBJ2-6, the V gene TRBV19; D possibly corresponds to TRBD2 (5 bases). The CDR3 length is 17 residues. Trimming pared 3 bases from V and 1 base from J, leaving 13 bases between. Germline lookup yields CDR1 LNHDA and CDR2 SQIVND (reference sequence). Here the CDR3 DNA reads TGTGCCAGTAGTATCGGGGTTGGCAGATCTGGGGCCAACGTCCTGACTTTC. It codes for CASSIGVGRSGANVLTF.

V usage is TRBV27 and J usage is TRBJ1-2; D unclear. This CDR3 is built from 14 residues. Germline CDR1 reads MNHEY; CDR2 reads SMNVEV (reference sequence). Trimming pared 2 bases from V and 2 bases from J, leaving 9 bases between. The CDR3, as DNA: TGTGCCAGCAGTTTAGCGTCCGGGAACTATGGCTACACCTTC. This sequence encodes CASSLASGNYGYTF.

The J gene is TRBJ1-6, the V gene TRBV6-5; TRBD1 is a possible D gene (6 bases). Germline V CDR1 and CDR2: MNHEY, SVGAGI. The ends were cut back, 0 bases at V and 10 bases at J, with 16 bases in the middle. CDR3 size: 16 residues. The CDR3 is CASSYSRFQGRSPLHF. Here the CDR3 DNA reads TGTGCCAGCAGTTACTCGAGATTTCAGGGGCGGTCACCCCTCCACTTT.

The chain links TRBV7-9 to TRBJ2-3, with D possibly TRBD1 on 7 matching bases. Trimming removed 1 base at V and 5 bases at J, with 13 bases between. From germline, CDR1 is SEHNR and CDR2 FQNEAQ (reference sequence). CDR3 length: 15 amino acids. CDR3 in amino acids: CASSLVSRGVDTQYF. The CDR3 DNA is TGTGCCAGCAGCTTAGTGTCCAGGGGGGTAGATACGCAGTATTTT.

The rearrangement links TRBV29-1 to TRBJ1-4; a possible D gene is TRBD1 (5 bases). The germline gives CDR1 SQVTM, CDR2 ANQGSEA. V was trimmed by 4 bases and J by 1 base, leaving 16 bases between them. There are 16 residues in the CDR3. CDR3 sequence (DNA): TGCAGCGTTGCTTTGAACCGGGGACTAACTAATGAAAAACTGTTTTTT. Protein sequence: CSVALNRGLTNEKLFF.

This clone was counted only a few times. The V call is TRBV10-3, the J call TRBJ2-3; 9 bases agree with TRBD2. Losses at the gene ends were 6 bases for V and 0 bases for J; bases not matched to a gene: 1. Germline loops: CDR1 ENHRY, CDR2 SYGVKD. The CDR3 is 14 amino acids. CDR3 bases: TGTGCCATCAGAACTAGCGGGAGCACAGATACGCAGTATTTT. This encodes CAIRTSGSTDTQYF.

The CDR3 loop reads CAISEAGQGGNEQFF. In DNA form, the CDR3 reads TGTGCCATCAGTGAGGCAGGACAGGGAGGCAATGAGCAGTTCTTC. This chain joins TRBV10-3 and TRBJ2-1, with TRBD1 matching 8 bases. The CDR3 runs 15 residues. V trimming: 2 bases; J trimming: 6 bases; junction bases outside the gene matches: 6. Germline assignment: CDR1 ENHRY and CDR2 SYGVKD.

This sequence joins TRBV7-2 and TRBJ1-1; D ambiguous. The CDR3 has 14 residues. V dropped 1 base and J dropped 4 bases, with 10 bases sitting between them. The germline V gene encodes CDR1 SGHTA and CDR2 FQGNSA. CDR3: CASSLVGEGTEAFF. CDR3 bases: TGTGCCAGCAGCTTAGTTGGAGAAGGCACTGAAGCTTTCTTT.

This clone turned up a few times. The CDR3 here is CASSYRGTTEQFF. The CDR3 nucleotides are TGTGCCAGCAGTTATCGCGGGACCACCGAGCAGTTCTTC. The V call is TRBV6-6, the J call TRBJ2-1; maybe TRBD2 (6 bases). There are 13 residues in the CDR3. The germline CDR1 and CDR2 sequences are MNHNY and SVGAGI (reference sequence). The V end was cut by 3 bases, the J end by 10 bases, with 13 bases between.

V usage is TRBV7-2 and J usage is TRBJ2-7; 9 nucleotides align to TRBD1. Germline V CDR1 and CDR2: SGHTA, FQGNSA. The CDR3 is made up of 14 amino acids. V shed 4 bases, J shed 7 bases, and the junction held 8 bases outside the gene matches. The CDR3 nucleotides are TGTGCCAGCAGCTCGACAGGGGGTATTTGGGAGCAGTACTTC. Encoded protein: CASSSTGGIWEQYF. The entire variable domain, with the rest obtained from reference TRBV7-2 and TRBJ2-7, is as follows: GAGVSQSPSNKVTEKGKDVELRCDPISGHTALYWYRQSLGQGLEFLIYFQGNSAPDKSGLPSDRFSAERTGGSVSTLTIQRTQQEDSAVYLCASSSTGGIWEQYFGPGTRLTVT.

The V call is TRBV30, the J call TRBJ1-4; weak D call: TRBD1 (5 bases). The V end was cut by 0 bases, the J end by 2 bases, with 22 bases between. Germline CDR1 reads GTSNPN; CDR2 reads SVGIG (reference sequence). This CDR3 contains 19 residues. The CDR3, as DNA: TGTGCCTGGAGTGTAAAGGGGTCCGGCGGGGGTTGGACTAATGAAAAACTGTTTTTT. It is translated as CAWSVKGSGGGWTNEKLFF.

The chain has TRBV28 and TRBJ2-3, with TRBD2 identical over 14 bases. V was pared by 6 bases and J by 1 base, with 12 bases of the junction left unmatched. The CDR3 sequence is 19 residues long. The germline gives CDR1 MDHEN, CDR2 SYDVKM. For the CDR3, the DNA is TGTGCCAGCAGCTCCTGGCAAGGACTAGCGGGAGGCCGCACAGATACGCAGTATTTT. Amino acids: CASSSWQGLAGGRTDTQYF. Full variable domain (outside the CDR3, taken from reference TRBV28 and TRBJ2-3): DVKVTQSSRYLVKRTGEKVFLECVQDMDHENMFWYRQDPGLGLRLIYFSYDVKMKEKGDIPEGYSVSREKKERFSLILESASTNQTSMYLCASSSWQGLAGGRTDTQYFGPGTRLTVL.

Only one count was recorded for this clone. This chain links TRBV15 with TRBJ2-1, with D possibly being TRBD1 (6 bases). Germline assignment: CDR1 LNHNV and CDR2 YYDKDF (reference sequence). V was shortened by 3 bases and J by 4 bases, with 10 bases between the two germline ends. The CDR3 is 14 residues long. CDR3: CATSRRTVYNEQFF. Here the CDR3 DNA reads TGTGCCACCAGCAGGAGGACAGTGTACAATGAGCAGTTCTTC.

The chain links TRBV7-2 to TRBJ1-2; no clear D gene. This CDR3 has 15 amino acids. CDR1 and CDR2 from the germline V gene are SGHTA and FQGNSA. V dropped 3 bases and J dropped 8 bases, with 19 bases sitting between them. As DNA, the CDR3 is TGTGCCAGCAGCTTCCAGTCGGCAGGTCGGGAGGGCTACACCTTC. As protein: CASSFQSAGREGYTF.

This clone showed up just once. One end of the junction is discordant with germline, which a read error may explain. This CDR3 is CANSPLPGQSFEAFF. The CDR3, as DNA: TGTGCCAACAGTCCTTTACCGGGACAGAGTTTTGAAGCTTTCTTT. The chain uses TRBV6-4 and TRBJ1-1; 7 positions match TRBD1. Germline V gives CDR1 MRHNA, CDR2 SNTAGT. This CDR3 is built from 15 residues.

V is TRBV19 and J is TRBJ2-1; 10 bases are a match to TRBD1. V shed 6 bases and J 0 bases; nucleotides not matched to a gene: 11. This CDR3 comprises 18 residues. Germline lookup yields CDR1 LNHDA and CDR2 SQIVND (reference sequence). The DNA of the CDR3 is TGTGCCAGTAGACGCCAGGACAGGGGGTTAAGCTCCTACAATGAGCAGTTCTTC. Its protein is CASRRQDRGLSSYNEQFF.